This T cell receptor beta chain is drawn from a study of OX40 agonist ivuxolimab in advanced cancers. The overall study: The patients' treatment was ivuxolimab, an agonistic anti-OX40 (CD134) antibody.

Overall study findings and caveats: Average numbers of expanded clones were greater in CD8+ T cells than in CD4+. Both CD4+ and CD8+ T cell populations in blood had undergone clonal expansion by week 6 at 0.1 to 3.0 mg/kg.

The CDR3 extends over 12 amino acids. Germline lookup yields CDR1 SGHVS and CDR2 FQNEAQ. V lost 0 bases and J 6 bases, leaving 5 bases between the germline ends. Points on this clone: The antigen is unknown.

TCRdb's copy holds only in-frame clones and misses some; the assay was immunoSEQ multiplex PCR. The sample yields over 40,000 clones, about 90% seen once. Peripheral blood came from all dose cohorts at three timepoints. This clonotype originated in an adult with an advanced solid tumor such as melanoma, head and neck, liver or kidney cancer. J is TRBJ1-1 and V is TRBV7-8; no clear D gene. Sequencing was performed on CD4+ or CD8+ T cells sorted from blood, taken in a trial of the OX40 agonist ivuxolimab. CDR3 sequence reads: CASSLAISEAFF. The CDR3 bases are TGTGCCAGCAGCTTAGCGATTTCTGAAGCTTTCTTT.